The 5 T cell receptor beta chains listed next were all sequenced from one sample in a study of graft-versus-host responses after intestinal transplantation. Their cognate antigens are unknown. Assay used: immunoSEQ multiplex PCR; TCRdb lists only in-frame clones, some missing. The table shows about 96,000 clones, with approximately 92% occurring only once. Sequencing used unstimulated CD4+ T cells sorted from spleen or lymph node cells, obtained before intestinal transplant. These receptors were collected from a human donor who received an intestinal transplant.

The rearrangement joins TRBV28 to TRBJ1-5, with D tentatively TRBD1 (5 bases). V lost 8 bases to trimming and J lost 6 bases, with 20 bases between them. The CDR3 spans 15 residues. Germline V CDR1 and CDR2: MDHEN, SYDVKM. CDR3 DNA: TGTGCCAGCGTTCCCCCAGGGACGGGGACTCAGCCCCAGCATTTT. This codes for CASVPPGTGTQPQHF. Supplemented by reference TRBV28 and TRBJ1-5, the full variable domain reads DVKVTQSSRYLVKRTGEKVFLECVQDMDHENMFWYRQDPGLGLRLIYFSYDVKMKEKGDIPEGYSVSREKKERFSLILESASTNQTSMYLCASVPPGTGTQPQHFGDGTRLSIL.

The chain carries TRBV29-1 and TRBJ2-7; 9 bases fit TRBD1. Per the germline V gene, CDR1 is SQVTM and CDR2 is ANQGSEA. Germline trimming cut 5 bases from V and 2 bases from J; bases unmatched to any gene: 4. The CDR3 consists of 13 residues. CDR3 coding DNA: TGCAGCGTTACCGGGACAGGGACCTACGAGCAGTACTTC. It translates to CSVTGTGTYEQYF.

This chain links TRBV28 with TRBJ1-5; TRBD1 matches at 7 bases. Germline V gives CDR1 MDHEN, CDR2 SYDVKM. The CDR3 has 16 amino acids. V shed 3 bases and J 4 bases; nucleotides not matched to a gene: 9. The CDR3 here is CASSFPRGLRNQPQHF. CDR3 sequence (DNA): TGTGCCAGCAGTTTTCCCAGGGGGTTACGGAATCAGCCCCAGCATTTT.

The rearrangement links TRBV4-1 to TRBJ2-6; TRBD2 matches at 10 bases. Trimming took 0 bases from V and 2 from J; bases not matched to a gene: 16. The CDR3 contains 22 residues. Germline V CDR1 and CDR2: MGHRA, YSYEKL. This chain's CDR3 is CASSQDTLVGAGGLPGANVLTF. The CDR3 DNA sequence: TGCGCCAGCAGCCAAGATACTCTGGTGGGAGCGGGAGGGCTCCCTGGGGCCAACGTCCTGACTTTC.

This sequence joins TRBV6-1 and TRBJ1-2; D might be TRBD1 (6 bases). Deletions cut 5 bases from V and 7 bases from J, with 14 bases between. The CDR3 consists of 13 residues. Germline CDR1 is MNHNS and CDR2 is SASEGT. CDR3 protein: CASSPRDTFGYTF. CDR3 bases: TGTGCCAGCAGTCCTCGGGACACTTTTGGCTACACCTTC.